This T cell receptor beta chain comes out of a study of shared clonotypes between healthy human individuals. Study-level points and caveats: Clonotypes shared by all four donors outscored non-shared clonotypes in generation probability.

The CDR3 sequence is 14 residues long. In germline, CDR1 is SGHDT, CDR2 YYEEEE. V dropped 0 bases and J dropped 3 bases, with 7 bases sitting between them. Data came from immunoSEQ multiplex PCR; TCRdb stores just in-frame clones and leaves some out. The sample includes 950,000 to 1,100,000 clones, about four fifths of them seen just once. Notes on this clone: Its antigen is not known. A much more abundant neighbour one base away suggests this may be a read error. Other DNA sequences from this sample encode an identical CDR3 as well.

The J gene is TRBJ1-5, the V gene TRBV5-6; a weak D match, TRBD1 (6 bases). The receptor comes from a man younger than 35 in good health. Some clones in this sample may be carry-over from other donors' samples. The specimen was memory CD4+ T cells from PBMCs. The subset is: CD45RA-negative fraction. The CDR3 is CASSLGTANQPQHF. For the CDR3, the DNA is TGTGCCAGCAGCTTGGGGACAGCCAATCAGCCCCAGCATTTT.